This TCR beta chain comes out of a study of blood T cell repertoires in COVID-19. Study context: The origin of the acute and convalescent COVID-19 samples was the United States, Italy and Spain. In each case, the material was cDNA or gDNA derived from T cells, B-cell-depleted T cells, or PBMCs.

Original analysis: How many nucleated cells were present was estimated from reference gene primer amplification. Assay: immunoSEQ multiplex PCR; the TCRdb copy retains only in-frame clones and omits some. V, J and clone size are taken as reported in that table, and D and trimming were inferred from the DNA itself. The sample has approximately 150,000 clones; roughly 84% are singletons. This CDR3 spans 15 amino acids. In germline, CDR1 is SGDLS, CDR2 YYNGEE. The V end lost 3 bases, the J end lost 8 bases, and 15 bases lay between the germline ends. The clonotype originates from a human donor with acute or convalescent COVID-19. The donor label of this sample is uncertain. The J gene is TRBJ1-6, the V gene TRBV9, with D perhaps matching TRBD1 (5 bases). Sequencing was performed on peripheral blood. Here the CDR3 reads CASSGGGRPYSPLHF. The CDR3 region has the DNA TGTGCCAGCAGCGGGGGGGGTCGCCCTTATTCACCCCTCCACTTT.